The 2 T cell receptor beta chains in this list originate from one sample, sequenced in a study of CD8 T cells in ankylosing spondylitis. TCRdb re-derived calls from the 5' RACE reads in MiXCR, one entry per CDR3 protein. The sample lists some 29,000 distinct CDR3 sequences, roughly 7.2% occurring once. Source material: blood, either unsorted or a sorted T cell fraction (not recorded which). Receptors originate from a male donor with ankylosing spondylitis or in good health (not recorded which).

At least ten counts were recorded for this clonotype. As DNA, the CDR3 is TGTGCCAGCAGCTTAACCCCGGGAGGGTGGGAGACCCAGTACTTC. Encoded protein: CASSLTPGGWETQYF. The J gene is TRBJ2-5, the V gene TRBV7-3; TRBD2 aligns across 8 bases. V was clipped by 0 bases and J by 5 bases; unmatched bases: 5. CDR3 length equals 15 residues. CDR1 SGHTA and CDR2 FQGTGA come from the germline V gene.

This clonotype was seen repeatedly, ten times or more. The rearrangement links TRBV29-1 to TRBJ2-7; 8 nucleotides match TRBD1. Germline lookup yields CDR1 SQVTM and CDR2 ANQGSEA. The length of the CDR3 is 14 residues. The trim removed 4 bases at V and 3 bases at J, leaving 8 bases unmatched. The CDR3 protein is CSVARTGNIYEQYF. The DNA of the CDR3 is TGCAGCGTTGCTAGGACAGGGAATATCTACGAGCAGTACTTC.